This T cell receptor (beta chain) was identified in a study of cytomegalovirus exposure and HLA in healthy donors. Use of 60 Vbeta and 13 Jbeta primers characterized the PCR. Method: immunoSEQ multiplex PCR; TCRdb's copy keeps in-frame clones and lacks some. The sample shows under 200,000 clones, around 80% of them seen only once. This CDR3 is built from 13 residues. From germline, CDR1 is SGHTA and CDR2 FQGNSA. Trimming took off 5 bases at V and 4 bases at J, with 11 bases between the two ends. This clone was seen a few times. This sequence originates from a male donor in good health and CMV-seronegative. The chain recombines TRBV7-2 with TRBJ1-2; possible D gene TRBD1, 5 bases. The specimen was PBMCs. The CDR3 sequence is CASSPRGGYGYTF. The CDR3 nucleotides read TGTGCCAGCAGCCCAAGGGGTGGCTATGGCTACACCTTC.